What follows is one TCR beta chain and its context. The sample is drawn from a study of T cell responses to AZD1222 COVID-19 vaccine. TCRdb keeps only in-frame clones here, not all; method: immunoSEQ multiplex PCR. Of some 130,000 clones in the sample, roughly 87% were seen once. Germline CDR1 and CDR2: KGHDR and SFDVKD. The length of the CDR3 is 18 residues. V dropped 4 bases and J dropped 6; count of bases not matched to a gene: 15. The rearrangement uses TRBV24-1 and TRBJ1-5; 9 bases are shared with TRBD1. The receptor comes from an adult in good health. The sequences come from peripheral blood, collected on day 0 of AZD1222 vaccination. The CDR3 region has the DNA TGTGCCACCAGTGACTCCGGGACAGGGCGTTTGGTTTTTCAGCCCCAGCATTTT. Protein sequence: CATSDSGTGRLVFQPQHF.